Detailed here is one TCR beta chain. The data were taken from a study of T cell repertoires in cytomegalovirus infection. Study as a whole: It can be stated that public TCR beta signatures indicated CMV infection as well as a matching HLA type.

Via MiXCR, TCRdb re-called the reads, giving one row per CDR3 protein. The sample carries hundreds of thousands of distinct CDR3 sequences, 35% to 45% recorded once. The receptor's source is a human donor in good health (CMV status not recorded). Some clones in this sample may be carry-over from other donors' samples. The sequencing input was PBMCs.

CDR3 protein: CASSRWADTQYF. Here the CDR3 DNA reads TGTGCCAGTTCGAGGTGGGCAGATACGCAGTATTTT. The chain joins TRBV19 to TRBJ2-3; D remains unclear. Trimming removed 8 bases at V and 4 bases at J, with 10 bases between. The germline V gene has CDR1 LNHDA and CDR2 SQIVND (reference sequence). The CDR3 sequence is 12 residues long. Full variable domain (remainder filled in from reference TRBV19 and TRBJ2-3): DGGITQSPKYLFRKEGQNVTLSCEQNLNHDAMYWYRQDPGQGLRLIYYSQIVNDFQKGDIAEGYSVSREKKESFPLTVTSAQKNPTAFYLCASSRWADTQYFGPGTRLTVL.